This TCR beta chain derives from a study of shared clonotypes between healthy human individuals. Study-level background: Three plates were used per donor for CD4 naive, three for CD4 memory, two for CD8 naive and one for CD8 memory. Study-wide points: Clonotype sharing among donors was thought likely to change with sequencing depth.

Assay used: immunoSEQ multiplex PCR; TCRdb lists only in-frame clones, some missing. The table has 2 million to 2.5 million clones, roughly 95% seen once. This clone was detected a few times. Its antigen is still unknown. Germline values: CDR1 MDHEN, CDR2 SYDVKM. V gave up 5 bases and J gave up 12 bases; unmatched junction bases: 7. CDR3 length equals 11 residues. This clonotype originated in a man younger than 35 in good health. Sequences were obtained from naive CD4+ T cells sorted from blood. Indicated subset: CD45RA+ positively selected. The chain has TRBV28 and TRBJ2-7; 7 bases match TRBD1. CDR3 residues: CASSLRQGLYF. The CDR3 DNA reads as TGTGCCAGCAGTCTGAGACAGGGATTGTACTTC.